This T cell receptor beta chain was identified in a study of blood T cell repertoires in COVID-19. The wider study: Whether acute or convalescent, the COVID-19 samples came from the United States, Italy and Spain. T cells, B-cell-depleted T cells, or PBMCs supplied cDNA or gDNA.

Enrolment of Seattle patients took place during active infection, and they were followed longitudinally. Study processing details: It was from reference gene primer amplification that nucleated cell counts were estimated. Sequencing was performed with immunoSEQ multiplex PCR; in TCRdb, only in-frame clones are kept and a portion is missing. From that table come the V and J calls and clone size; the DNA was used to work out D and trimming. Seen here are 150,000 to 200,000 clones, around nine tenths observed once, and the top ten hold under 15%. The V and J ends lost 4 bases and 4 bases, in that order; junction bases with no gene match: 11. CDR1 and CDR2 from the germline V gene are SGDLS and YYNGEE. The CDR3 has 17 amino acids.

Sequencing used peripheral blood. This clonotype was obtained from a woman between 65 and 79 years old with COVID-19, enrolled during active disease. The V and J genes are TRBV9 and TRBJ2-1; TRBD2 aligns across 10 bases. The CDR3 nucleotides are TGTGCCAGCAGCCTTAAACCGGGACTAGCGAAATACAATGAGCAGTTCTTC. It specifies CASSLKPGLAKYNEQFF. Full variable domain (rest looked up from reference TRBV9 and TRBJ2-1): DSGVTQTPKHLITATGQRVTLRCSPRSGDLSVYWYQQSLDQGLQFLIQYYNGEERAKGNILERFSAQQFPDLHSELNLSSLELGDSALYFCASSLKPGLAKYNEQFFGPGTRLTVL.